This section outlines one TCR beta chain sequence together with its context. Its cognate antigen has yet to be identified. Base qualities were left out, and no much larger clone turns up one base away. The data originate from a study of T cell responses to AZD1222 COVID-19 vaccine (dated by TCRdb to about 2021). Describing the broader study: TCR sequencing was performed for 230 to 250 trial participants, of whom around 200 were given two doses of AZD1222 and around 25 were given two doses of MenACWY control vaccine. Trial participants were enrolled by age into 18-55, 56-69 and 70-plus year subgroups, with roughly 160, 29 and 62 TCR-sequenced participants respectively. Broad study findings and their caveats: Most participants were white British and females outnumbered males, and the authors suggested that clonal diversity may have been underestimated. Conclusions about previously exposed vaccinees were limited because only a handful of AZD1222 recipients were SARS-CoV-2 seropositive at baseline. Because no samples from the day 14 peak response were available, repertoires could be characterized only after the peak T cell response. CD4 TCRs associated with the vaccine covered the entire spike protein, and the dominant responses were in regions 160-218 and 743-854. Nearly half of unique spike-specific TCRs reportedly recognized epitopes outside regions mutated in the B.1.351 and B.1.1.7 variants. The 56-69-year group was small, and its depth increase did not reach significance, likely because of low power. After two AZD1222 doses, spike-specific TCR breadth and depth were significantly higher than at day 0 and than in MenACWY recipients.

The CDR3 regions of human TCRbeta chains were analyzed by immunosequencing. In the paper's pipeline: TCRs in the repertoires were compared against a reference library of SARS-CoV-2-specific TCRs that had been generated with the MIRA antigen-specificity platform. Breadth meant the fraction of unique TCRs that were SARS-CoV-2-associated, whereas depth meant the fraction of total T cells that were SARS-CoV-2-associated. Using the MIRA data, each spike-specific TCR was assigned both to the spike region to which the TCR was reactive and to a CD4 or CD8 class. Log10-transformed breadth and depth values were compared by one-way ANOVA with Sidak's multiple comparisons tests. Drawn from immuneACCESS, this table holds only the in-frame rearrangements with V and J called that TCRdb kept. Clones are partly lost; checked studies trace under half to an unresolved V gene and leave the rest unexplained. V and J calls and clone size come straight from that table; D and trimming were deduced from the DNA. The sample table shows tens of thousands of clones, and roughly 85% are seen once. The ten largest clonotypes hold about 3% of the sample.

The time point label on this specimen signifies: about 28 days (+/-7) after the second vaccine dose. Because spike-specific TCR depth and breadth did not differ between the two schedules, AZD1222 recipients who got a second dose at roughly 4 weeks were pooled with those who got a second dose at roughly 12 weeks. Vaccinee samples were obtained from the UK trials COV001 and COV002, which included a single-blind randomized controlled phase 2/3 trial of AZD1222 (ChAdOx1 nCoV-19) in healthy adults. Trial participant PBMC samples were collected at day 0 and day 28 after the second dose for TCRbeta chain sequencing. This sequence was found in an adult who received the AZD1222 COVID-19 vaccine. The sequencing used peripheral blood, collected 28 days after the second AZD1222 dose.

The CDR3 amino acid sequence is: CASSPRGLAGGKYNEQFF. The DNA sequence is as follows: TGTGCCAGTAGTCCGAGGGGCTTAGCGGGGGGGAAATACAATGAGCAGTTCTTC. Recombination joined TRBV19 with TRBJ2-1, and TRBD2 aligns with 11 junction nucleotides. CDR1 and CDR2 are drawn from the germline V gene (reference sequence): LNHDA, SQIVND. Trimming accounts for 5 bases at V and 4 bases at J, while the number of junction bases matched to no gene is 13. The CDR3 holds 18 amino acids from the cysteine to the phenylalanine. Solely the CDR3 DNA is kept, with 54 bases framed from the first base.